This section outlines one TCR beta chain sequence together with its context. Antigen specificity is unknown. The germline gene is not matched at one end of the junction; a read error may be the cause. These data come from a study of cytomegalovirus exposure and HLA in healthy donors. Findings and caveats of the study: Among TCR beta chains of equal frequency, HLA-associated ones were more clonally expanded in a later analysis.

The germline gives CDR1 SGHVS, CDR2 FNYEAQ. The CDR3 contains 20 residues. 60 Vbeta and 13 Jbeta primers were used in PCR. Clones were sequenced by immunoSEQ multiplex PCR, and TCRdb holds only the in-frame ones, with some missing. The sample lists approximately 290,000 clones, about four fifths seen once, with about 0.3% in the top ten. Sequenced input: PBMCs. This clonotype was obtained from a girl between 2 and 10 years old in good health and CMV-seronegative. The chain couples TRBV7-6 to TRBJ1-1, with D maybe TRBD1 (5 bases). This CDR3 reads CASSLSHAWQGQLLNTEALF. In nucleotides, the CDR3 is TGTGCCAGCAGCTTATCTCACGCGTGGCAGGGTCAACTCTTGAACACTGAAGCTCTCTTT.